Only a few counts were recorded for the clone carrying this T cell receptor (beta chain). Each CDR3 protein gets one entry after TCRdb re-called the RT-PCR reads with MiXCR. Here the sample spans around 700,000 distinct CDR3 sequences, 11% to 15% being singletons. The clonotype comes from a female donor in good health, serving as a healthy control. The sequenced sample consisted of memory CD4+ T cells from blood.

DNA for the CDR3: TGTGCCAGCAGCCCCCAGACACGTTACGAGCAGTACTTC. Amino acid sequence: CASSPQTRYEQYF. V gene TRBV7-6 combines with J gene TRBJ2-7; no clear D. Trimming took off 5 bases at V and 4 bases at J, with 12 bases between the two ends. Germline V CDR1 and CDR2: SGHVS, FNYEAQ. This CDR3 has 13 amino acids. The full variable domain, completed using reference TRBV7-6 and TRBJ2-7, is GAGVSQSPRYKVTKRGQDVALRCDPISGHVSLYWYRQALGQGPEFLTYFNYEAQQDKSGLPNDRFSAERPEGSISTLTIQRTEQRDSAMYRCASSPQTRYEQYFGPGTRLTVT.